This T cell receptor beta chain was captured by sequencing in a study of blood T cell repertoires in COVID-19. In the authors' methods: Researchers report that nucleated cell counts were estimated from reference gene primer amplification. Clones were read by immunoSEQ multiplex PCR, and TCRdb kept only the in-frame ones, dropping some. V and J calls and clone size are copied from that table; D and trimming were computed from the DNA. Of roughly 250,000 clones listed, 65% to 80% are singletons. Germline V CDR1 and CDR2: LNHDA, SQIVND (reference sequence). The V end was cut by 7 bases, the J end by 4 bases, with 15 bases between. The CDR3 runs to 14 residues.

J is TRBJ2-3 and V is TRBV19; possible D gene TRBD2, 6 bases. Material for sequencing was peripheral blood. The clonotype comes from a woman in her 40s with active or convalescent COVID-19. The CDR3 here is CASKAGGGSDTQYF. The DNA for the CDR3 is TGTGCCAGTAAGGCGGGTGGGGGGTCAGATACGCAGTATTTT.